A selection of T cell receptor beta chains follows, all from one sample in a study of T cells in Graves' hyperthyroidism and ophthalmopathy. TCRdb re-derived calls from the multiplex PCR reads in MiXCR, one entry per CDR3 protein. The sample comprises around 690,000 distinct CDR3 sequences, approximately 15% of which are singletons, and about a sixth rests with the top ten. Material: blood. The receptor set was obtained from a man in his fifties or sixties with Graves' hyperthyroidism. The CDR3 runs from the conserved cysteine through the conserved F or W. Each record gives: clone size, V gene, D gene, J gene, CDR3 protein, CDR3 DNA. D genes are given only for firm matches. Clone sizes are given selectively: once, few, many, or a class where the clone is expanded.

clone size: NA; V gene: TRBV5-1; D gene: NA; J gene: TRBJ1-1; CDR3 protein: CASSPTRLNTEAFF; CDR3 DNA: TGCGCCAGCAGCCCCACACGCCTGAACACTGAAGCTTTCTTT
clone size: many; V gene: TRBV9; D gene: TRBD1; J gene: TRBJ1-2; CDR3 protein: CASRPSPEGAGGYTF; CDR3 DNA: TGTGCCAGCAGGCCCTCCCCGGAGGGGGCGGGTGGCTACACCTTC
clone size: many; V gene: TRBV27; D gene: NA; J gene: TRBJ2-7; CDR3 protein: CASSLSGSPYEQYF; CDR3 DNA: TGTGCCAGCAGTTTATCAGGGTCCCCCTACGAGCAGTACTTC
clone size: many; V gene: TRBV7-9; D gene: TRBD1; J gene: TRBJ1-2; CDR3 protein: CASSFSDRVSGYTF; CDR3 DNA: TGTGCCAGCAGCTTCTCGGACAGGGTTAGTGGCTACACCTTC
clone size: NA; V gene: TRBV7-9; D gene: NA; J gene: TRBJ1-1; CDR3 protein: CASSLLTAPLSTEAFF; CDR3 DNA: TGTGCCAGCAGCTTATTGACCGCTCCTTTGAGCACTGAAGCTTTCTTT
clone size: many; V gene: TRBV11-2; D gene: NA; J gene: TRBJ2-5; CDR3 protein: CASSLDPPETQYF; CDR3 DNA: TGTGCCAGCAGCTTAGATCCACCAGAGACCCAGTACTTC
clone size: NA; V gene: TRBV30; D gene: NA; J gene: TRBJ1-2; CDR3 protein: CAWSVRQGAYTF; CDR3 DNA: TGTGCCTGGAGTGTACGGCAGGGTGCGTACACCTTC
clone size: NA; V gene: TRBV27; D gene: NA; J gene: TRBJ2-3; CDR3 protein: CASSSGWAPDTQYF; CDR3 DNA: TGTGCCAGCAGTTCCGGCTGGGCCCCAGATACGCAGTATTTT
clone size: NA; V gene: TRBV3-1; D gene: NA; J gene: TRBJ2-6; CDR3 protein: CASSHGAGANVLTF; CDR3 DNA: TGTGCCAGCAGCCACGGGGCCGGGGCCAACGTCCTGACTTTC
clone size: many; V gene: TRBV11-1; D gene: TRBD2; J gene: TRBJ2-3; CDR3 protein: CASSLGSGRVGTDTQYF; CDR3 DNA: TGTGCCAGCAGCTTAGGTAGCGGGAGAGTCGGCACAGATACGCAGTATTTT
clone size: NA; V gene: TRBV24-1; D gene: NA; J gene: TRBJ2-2; CDR3 protein: CATSEDRPKNTGELFF; CDR3 DNA: TGTGCCACCAGTGAAGACAGACCAAAGAACACCGGGGAGCTGTTTTTT
clone size: many; V gene: TRBV6-1; D gene: NA; J gene: TRBJ2-7; CDR3 protein: CASSYTGHEQYF; CDR3 DNA: TGTGCCAGCAGTTACACGGGCCACGAGCAGTACTTC
clone size: many; V gene: TRBV2; D gene: NA; J gene: TRBJ2-7; CDR3 protein: CAITGTAGPYEQYF; CDR3 DNA: TGTGCCATCACCGGGACCGCCGGGCCCTACGAGCAGTACTTC
clone size: NA; V gene: TRBV3-1; D gene: TRBD1; J gene: TRBJ1-1; CDR3 protein: CASSSSGQGGTEAFF; CDR3 DNA: TGTGCCAGCAGCTCCTCGGGACAGGGTGGCACTGAAGCTTTCTTT
clone size: many; V gene: TRBV6-2/TRBV6-3; D gene: TRBD1; J gene: TRBJ1-2; CDR3 protein: CASTDRQGSGYTF; CDR3 DNA: TGTGCCAGCACTGATAGACAGGGGAGCGGCTACACCTTC
clone size: NA; V gene: TRBV6-1; D gene: TRBD1; J gene: TRBJ2-4; CDR3 protein: CASSTVRQGQSYF; CDR3 DNA: TGTGCCAGCAGCACCGTACGACAGGGGCAATCCTACTTC
clone size: many; V gene: TRBV9; D gene: NA; J gene: TRBJ1-1; CDR3 protein: CASSEAVNTEAFF; CDR3 DNA: TGTGCCAGCAGCGAGGCGGTGAACACTGAAGCTTTCTTT
clone size: few; V gene: TRBV29-1; D gene: NA; J gene: TRBJ1-2; CDR3 protein: CSVESTGSRGGYTF; CDR3 DNA: TGCAGCGTTGAAAGTACAGGGTCTAGAGGTGGCTACACCTTC
clone size: NA; V gene: TRBV28; D gene: NA; J gene: TRBJ1-4; CDR3 protein: CASSIELREKLFF; CDR3 DNA: TGTGCCAGCAGTATAGAGTTACGGGAAAAGCTGTTTTTT
clone size: many; V gene: TRBV2; D gene: TRBD1; J gene: TRBJ2-1; CDR3 protein: CASKFMRTGKDEQFF; CDR3 DNA: TGTGCCAGCAAATTCATGAGGACAGGTAAAGATGAGCAGTTCTTC
clone size: many; V gene: TRBV7-2; D gene: NA; J gene: TRBJ2-5; CDR3 protein: CASSLGFWETQYF; CDR3 DNA: TGTGCCAGCAGCCTAGGGTTTTGGGAGACCCAGTACTTC
clone size: few; V gene: TRBV18; D gene: NA; J gene: TRBJ2-2; CDR3 protein: CASSPAANTGELFF; CDR3 DNA: TGTGCCAGCTCACCGGCCGCGAACACCGGGGAGCTGTTTTTT
clone size: many; V gene: TRBV19; D gene: NA; J gene: TRBJ2-7; CDR3 protein: CASSMYSSYEQYF; CDR3 DNA: TGTGCCAGTAGTATGTACAGTTCCTACGAGCAGTACTTC
clone size: many; V gene: TRBV27; D gene: NA; J gene: TRBJ2-5; CDR3 protein: CASSLSEKVEETQYF; CDR3 DNA: TGTGCCAGCAGTTTATCCGAGAAAGTGGAAGAGACCCAGTACTTC
clone size: few; V gene: TRBV4-3; D gene: NA; J gene: TRBJ2-5; CDR3 protein: CASSQDYPQETQYF; CDR3 DNA: TGCGCCAGCAGCCAAGATTACCCTCAAGAGACCCAGTACTTC
clone size: few; V gene: TRBV4-1; D gene: TRBD2; J gene: TRBJ2-5; CDR3 protein: CASSQGRGVPETQYF; CDR3 DNA: TGCGCCAGCAGCCAAGGCCGGGGGGTGCCAGAGACCCAGTACTTC
clone size: few; V gene: TRBV6-6; D gene: TRBD2; J gene: TRBJ2-3; CDR3 protein: CASSYSGSGVGTDTQYF; CDR3 DNA: TGTGCCAGCAGTTACTCCGGTAGCGGGGTAGGAACAGATACGCAGTATTTT
clone size: many; V gene: TRBV27; D gene: TRBD2; J gene: TRBJ2-1; CDR3 protein: CASIRGSGSNEQFF; CDR3 DNA: TGTGCCAGCATCCGGGGTAGCGGGAGTAATGAGCAGTTCTTC
clone size: few; V gene: TRBV20-1; D gene: NA; J gene: TRBJ1-1; CDR3 protein: CSARAVHTEAFF; CDR3 DNA: TGCAGTGCTAGGGCAGTCCACACTGAAGCTTTCTTT
clone size: many; V gene: TRBV28; D gene: NA; J gene: TRBJ1-1; CDR3 protein: CASSAPADTRDTEAFF; CDR3 DNA: TGTGCCAGCAGCGCCCCCGCGGACACGAGGGACACTGAAGCTTTCTTT
clone size: many; V gene: TRBV27; D gene: NA; J gene: TRBJ2-1; CDR3 protein: CASSWQRNEQFF; CDR3 DNA: TGTGCCAGCAGTTGGCAGCGCAATGAGCAGTTCTTC
clone size: NA; V gene: TRBV2; D gene: NA; J gene: TRBJ1-5; CDR3 protein: CASSQGPWQPQHF; CDR3 DNA: TGTGCCAGCAGTCAGGGGCCTTGGCAGCCCCAGCATTTT
clone size: NA; V gene: TRBV18; D gene: NA; J gene: TRBJ1-2; CDR3 protein: CASSPALNGYTF; CDR3 DNA: TGTGCCAGCTCACCCGCATTAAACGGCTACACCTTC
clone size: NA; V gene: TRBV27; D gene: TRBD1; J gene: TRBJ1-2; CDR3 protein: CASKTGIRGYTF; CDR3 DNA: TGTGCCAGTAAGACAGGGATCCGTGGCTACACCTTC
clone size: NA; V gene: TRBV27; D gene: NA; J gene: TRBJ2-7; CDR3 protein: CASSLYRADIYEQYF; CDR3 DNA: TGTGCCAGCAGTCTGTACAGGGCTGACATCTACGAGCAGTACTTC
clone size: many; V gene: TRBV7-2; D gene: TRBD2; J gene: TRBJ2-3; CDR3 protein: CASSPRGAGGTTDTQYF; CDR3 DNA: TGTGCCAGCAGCCCCAGGGGTGCGGGAGGTACCACAGATACGCAGTATTTT
clone size: NA; V gene: TRBV10-3; D gene: NA; J gene: TRBJ1-1; CDR3 protein: CATMGRLNTEAFF; CDR3 DNA: TGTGCCACCATGGGGCGATTGAACACTGAAGCTTTCTTT
clone size: many; V gene: TRBV5-1; D gene: NA; J gene: TRBJ1-2; CDR3 protein: CASSLYGQNYGYTF; CDR3 DNA: TGCGCCAGCAGCTTGTATGGACAGAACTATGGCTACACCTTC
clone size: few; V gene: TRBV20-1; D gene: TRBD1; J gene: TRBJ1-1; CDR3 protein: CSARDPGGAFF; CDR3 DNA: TGCAGTGCTAGAGATCCAGGGGGGGCTTTCTTT
clone size: many; V gene: TRBV10-3; D gene: NA; J gene: TRBJ1-1; CDR3 protein: CAISVAARKGNTEAFF; CDR3 DNA: TGTGCCATCAGTGTAGCCGCAAGAAAGGGGAACACTGAAGCTTTCTTT
clone size: many; V gene: TRBV5-1; D gene: TRBD1; J gene: TRBJ2-2; CDR3 protein: CASSRTGTEYLTGELFF; CDR3 DNA: TGCGCCAGCAGCAGAACCGGGACAGAGTATCTCACCGGGGAGCTGTTTTTT
clone size: many; V gene: TRBV6-1; D gene: NA; J gene: TRBJ1-5; CDR3 protein: CASSNWAQHF; CDR3 DNA: TGTGCCAGCAGCAACTGGGCCCAGCATTTT
clone size: NA; V gene: TRBV5-4; D gene: TRBD2; J gene: TRBJ2-2; CDR3 protein: CASSPGLAPNTGELFF; CDR3 DNA: TGTGCCAGCAGCCCTGGACTAGCTCCGAACACCGGGGAGCTGTTTTTT
clone size: NA; V gene: TRBV6-1; D gene: NA; J gene: TRBJ1-1; CDR3 protein: CTSSPLGGGTEAFF; CDR3 DNA: TGTACCAGCAGTCCCCTTGGGGGGGGCACTGAAGCTTTCTTT
clone size: many; V gene: TRBV28; D gene: NA; J gene: TRBJ1-4; CDR3 protein: CASSIGQSNEKLFF; CDR3 DNA: TGTGCCAGCAGTATCGGACAGTCTAATGAAAAACTGTTTTTT
clone size: few; V gene: TRBV4-3; D gene: NA; J gene: TRBJ1-4; CDR3 protein: CASSQDGNVNEKLFF; CDR3 DNA: TGCGCCAGCAGCCAAGACGGGAACGTTAATGAAAAACTGTTTTTT
clone size: few; V gene: TRBV6-5; D gene: NA; J gene: TRBJ2-5; CDR3 protein: CASSYLGGQQETQYF; CDR3 DNA: TGTGCCAGCAGTTACTTGGGGGGACAGCAAGAGACCCAGTACTTC
clone size: many; V gene: TRBV28; D gene: TRBD1; J gene: TRBJ2-6; CDR3 protein: CASRGQVAAGANVLTF; CDR3 DNA: TGTGCCAGCCGGGGACAGGTCGCCGCTGGGGCCAACGTCCTGACTTTC
clone size: many; V gene: TRBV28; D gene: TRBD1; J gene: TRBJ1-5; CDR3 protein: CACLTGPNQPQHF; CDR3 DNA: TGTGCTTGTTTGACAGGGCCTAATCAGCCCCAGCATTTT
clone size: many; V gene: TRBV12-3/TRBV12-4; D gene: NA; J gene: TRBJ2-1; CDR3 protein: CASSFRGNLGSSYNEQFF; CDR3 DNA: TGTGCCAGCAGTTTCCGAGGGAACCTGGGGAGCTCCTACAATGAGCAGTTCTTC
clone size: few; V gene: TRBV28; D gene: NA; J gene: TRBJ2-3; CDR3 protein: CASSPGGASGYTDTQYF; CDR3 DNA: TGTGCCAGCAGCCCTGGGGGGGCTAGCGGTTACACAGATACGCAGTATTTT
clone size: many; V gene: TRBV6-1; D gene: TRBD2; J gene: TRBJ2-7; CDR3 protein: CASSGPSPSGIWEQYF; CDR3 DNA: TGTGCCAGCAGTGGCCCGTCGCCTAGCGGGATCTGGGAGCAGTACTTC
clone size: NA; V gene: TRBV20-1; D gene: NA; J gene: TRBJ1-1; CDR3 protein: CSAGGAGVNTEAFF; CDR3 DNA: TGCAGTGCTGGAGGCGCAGGGGTGAACACTGAAGCTTTCTTT
clone size: few; V gene: TRBV14; D gene: NA; J gene: TRBJ2-7; CDR3 protein: CASSTGRPSYEQYF; CDR3 DNA: TGTGCCAGCTCAACGGGACGGCCCTCCTACGAGCAGTACTTC